Presented here are 30 T cell receptor beta chains from one specimen sequenced in a study of Ad26.COV2.S vaccination and SARS-CoV-2 variants. Treatment indicated: some 19 received Ad26.COV2.S at low or high dose, single or two shots; 5 received placebo; per-sample allocation not given. Samples came from day 63 after the first vaccine or placebo injection. Method: immunoSEQ multiplex PCR; TCRdb's copy keeps in-frame clones and lacks some. The sample has around 270,000 clones; around 88% are singletons. The sample was peripheral blood, taken in a trial of Ad26.COV2.S vaccine versus placebo. The receptors come from a person aged 18-60 years who received the Ad26.COV2.S COVID-19 vaccine or a placebo.

The gene calls are TRBV5-1 and TRBJ2-5, with a possible D match to TRBD1 (5 bases). Trimming pared 4 bases from V and 5 bases from J, leaving 18 bases between. The CDR3 totals 15 residues. From germline, CDR1 is SGHRS and CDR2 YFSETQ. CDR3 in DNA: TGCGCCAGCAGCCGCGGAGACAGTAAAAGGGAGACCCAGTACTTC. It yields the protein CASSRGDSKRETQYF.

V usage is TRBV18 and J usage is TRBJ2-1, with a weak D call TRBD2 (5 bases). This CDR3 is built from 16 residues. Germline V gene sequence: CDR1 KGHSH, CDR2 LQKENI. Trimming cost V 0 bases and J 3 bases, with 12 bases left between them. Here the CDR3 reads CASSPPGGLVYNEQFF. The CDR3 DNA is TGTGCCAGCTCACCACCTGGCGGACTTGTCTACAATGAGCAGTTCTTC.

V usage is TRBV9 and J usage is TRBJ2-7, with TRBD2 matching 8 bases. Trimming at V came to 0 bases and at J to 4 bases, leaving 6 bases not matched to a gene. This CDR3 is built from 15 residues. CDR1 is SGDLS and CDR2 is YYNGEE in the germline V gene. This chain's CDR3 is CASSVGAGGLYEQYF. In DNA form, the CDR3 reads TGTGCCAGCAGCGTAGGGGCGGGGGGTCTGTACGAGCAGTACTTC.

The V gene is TRBV9, the J gene TRBJ2-7; weak D call: TRBD2 (6 bases). The CDR3 is made up of 12 amino acids. Per germline, CDR1 SGDLS and CDR2 YYNGEE. The ends were cut back, 4 bases at V and 5 bases at J, with 10 bases in the middle. The CDR3 spells CASSPGGHEQYF. The CDR3 DNA reads TGTGCCAGCAGCCCCGGGGGACACGAGCAGTACTTC.

This clone was detected only a few times. The chain recombines TRBV4-3 with TRBJ1-6; D gene ambiguous. The CDR3 extends over 13 amino acids. Per the germline V gene, CDR1 is LGHNA and CDR2 is YSLEER. The ends were cut back, 1 base at V and 14 bases at J, with 12 bases in the middle. CDR3 sequence (DNA): TGCGCCAGCAGCCAAGGGGAGGGCACCTCCCTCCACTTT. This codes for CASSQGEGTSLHF.

The V gene is TRBV4-2, the J gene TRBJ1-6; D is perhaps TRBD1 (6 bases). This CDR3 is 15 amino acids long. The germline V gene encodes CDR1 LGHNA and CDR2 YNFKEQ. V gave up 1 base and J gave up 7 bases, with 11 bases separating them. The DNA for the CDR3 is TGTGCCAGCAGCCAAGCCAGGGGCAGGAATTCACCCCTCCACTTT. Encoded protein: CASSQARGRNSPLHF.

The chain employs TRBV19 and TRBJ1-2; D perhaps matches TRBD1 (6 bases). In germline, CDR1 is LNHDA, CDR2 SQIVND (reference sequence). The CDR3 is 19 residues long. Trimming took 8 bases from V and 6 from J, leaving 34 bases between them. CDR3 in DNA: TGTGCCAGTCCTCTCTCGGGACATCGTAAGGCGGGGCTTGGGGATGGCTACACCTTC. Translation gives CASPLSGHRKAGLGDGYTF.

The DNA of the CDR3 is TGTGCCAGCAAACACAAGGGGGCCCCTAACACTGAAGCTTTCTTT. This gives the protein CASKHKGAPNTEAFF. The V and J genes are TRBV27 and TRBJ1-1; TRBD1 matches at 7 bases. V lost 7 bases and J lost 2; bases outside the gene matches: 10. Germline values: CDR1 MNHEY, CDR2 SMNVEV (reference sequence). The CDR3 is 15 amino acids.

The chain uses TRBV15 and TRBJ1-6; D unresolved. V was pared by 3 bases and J by 8 bases, with 5 bases between. The CDR3 extends over 12 amino acids. The germline V gene encodes CDR1 LNHNV and CDR2 YYDKDF (reference sequence). DNA of the CDR3: TGTGCCACCAGCAGCTCCCATTCACCCCTCCACTTT. Its translation: CATSSSHSPLHF. The variable domain in full, completed from reference TRBV15 and TRBJ1-6, reads DAMVIQNPRYQVTQFGKPVTLSCSQTLNHNVMYWYQQKSSQAPKLLFHYYDKDFNNEADTPDNFQSRRPNTSFCFLDIRSPGLGDTAMYLCATSSSHSPLHFGNGTRLTVT.

V usage is TRBV5-6 and J usage is TRBJ2-1; unclear D gene. This CDR3 has 11 amino acids. Germline V gene lookup returns CDR1 SGHDT and CDR2 YYEEEE. V dropped 4 bases and J dropped 9 bases, with 8 bases sitting between them. The CDR3 DNA follows: TGTGCCAGCAGCATCGACGTTGAGCAGTTCTTC. It encodes CASSIDVEQFF.

V gene TRBV14 combines with J gene TRBJ1-1; D unclear. This CDR3 region has 13 residues. Germline V gene data show CDR1 as SGHDN and CDR2 as FVKESK. Trimming cost V 1 base and J 6 bases, with 9 bases left between them. The CDR3 protein is CASSQVLYSEAFF. The DNA for the CDR3 is TGTGCCAGCAGCCAAGTCCTATACTCTGAAGCTTTCTTT.

The chain employs TRBV29-1 and TRBJ2-7; D gene ambiguous. The CDR3 covers 10 residues. Germline V gene lookup returns CDR1 SQVTM and CDR2 ANQGSEA. The V end lost 4 bases, the J end lost 3 bases, and 4 bases lay between the germline ends. The CDR3 nucleotides read TGCAGCGTTGTTGACTACGAGCAGTACTTC. Protein sequence: CSVVDYEQYF.

The CDR3 protein is CASSTRDRSTDTQYF. CDR3 in DNA: TGTGCCAGCAGCACCCGGGACAGAAGCACAGATACGCAGTATTTT. This chain connects TRBV7-9 to TRBJ2-3; 7 bases are a match to TRBD1. CDR1 and CDR2 from the germline V gene are SEHNR and FQNEAQ (reference sequence). Trimming removed 5 bases from V and 0 bases from J; junction bases left unmatched: 5. The CDR3 length is 15 residues.

The rearrangement uses TRBV18 and TRBJ1-1; TRBD1 matches 7 bases. The CDR3 runs 16 residues. Germline V gives CDR1 KGHSH, CDR2 LQKENI. The V segment lost 3 bases and the J segment 1 base; nucleotides outside the gene matches: 8. CDR3 amino acids: CASSPTPGQKNTEAFF. The CDR3 DNA reads TGTGCCAGCTCACCCACTCCGGGACAGAAGAACACTGAAGCTTTCTTT.

The rearrangement links TRBV3-1 (or the pseudogene TRBV3-2) to TRBJ2-1; no definite D call. This CDR3 spans 14 amino acids. The ends were cut back, 1 base at V and 4 bases at J, with 8 bases in the middle. Germline CDR1 LGHDT, CDR2 YNNKEL (reference sequence). The CDR3 sequence is CASSQVGGYNEQFF. The CDR3, as DNA: TGTGCCAGCAGCCAAGTGGGCGGTTACAATGAGCAGTTCTTC.

This rearrangement joins TRBV7-2 to TRBJ2-5; D assignment may be TRBD1 or TRBD2 (5 bases each). V gave up 0 bases and J gave up 2 bases, with 13 bases separating them. CDR1 and CDR2 from the germline V gene are SGHTA and FQGNSA. This CDR3 has 16 residues. This chain's CDR3 is CASSLAGTAGQETQYF. The DNA for the CDR3 is TGTGCCAGCAGCTTAGCGGGGACGGCGGGTCAAGAGACCCAGTACTTC.

The chain carries TRBV27 and TRBJ2-1; 11 bases match TRBD2. Germline trimming cut 6 bases from V and 4 bases from J; bases unmatched to any gene: 5. This CDR3 spans 15 amino acids. The germline gives CDR1 MNHEY, CDR2 SMNVEV (reference sequence). The CDR3 is CASRLGLAAYNEQFF. In nucleotides, the CDR3 is TGTGCCAGCAGACTGGGACTAGCGGCTTACAATGAGCAGTTCTTC.

The V call is TRBV19, the J call TRBJ1-5; D is unclear. The CDR3 is made up of 15 amino acids. V dropped 2 bases and J dropped 2 bases, with 10 bases sitting between them. The germline V gene has CDR1 LNHDA and CDR2 SQIVND (reference sequence). The CDR3 DNA reads TGTGCCAGTAGTATAATGGGAGGCGGCAATCAGCCCCAGCATTTT. Residues: CASSIMGGGNQPQHF.

The rearrangement uses TRBV6-5 and TRBJ1-5; 9 bases fit TRBD1. In germline, CDR1 is MNHEY, CDR2 SVGAGI. The CDR3 is 15 residues long. V was clipped by 5 bases and J by 4 bases; unmatched bases: 6. The DNA for the CDR3 is TGTGCCAGCAGTCCGGGACAGGGTAGAAATCAGCCCCAGCATTTT. The encoded protein is CASSPGQGRNQPQHF.

V is TRBV9 and J is TRBJ2-5; 9 nucleotides align to TRBD1. CDR3 length: 16 residues. With V trimmed by 1 base and J by 5 bases, 9 bases remained unmatched. The germline V gene encodes CDR1 SGDLS and CDR2 YYNGEE. The CDR3 loop is CASSVTITGGDETQYF. In DNA, the CDR3 is TGTGCCAGCAGCGTAACTATCACAGGGGGCGATGAGACCCAGTACTTC.

The rearrangement joins TRBV4-1 to TRBJ2-7; D is uncertain. The CDR3 runs to 14 residues. Germline assignment: CDR1 MGHRA and CDR2 YSYEKL. V gave up 0 bases and J gave up 3 bases, with 9 bases separating them. CDR3 region: CASSQDPAHYEQYF. CDR3 nucleotides: TGCGCCAGCAGCCAAGATCCAGCGCACTACGAGCAGTACTTC.

This rearrangement joins TRBV6-2 or TRBV6-3 to TRBJ1-1; tentatively, D is TRBD1 (6 bases). Germline V lookup: CDR1 MNHEY, CDR2 SVGEGT. The V gene lost 5 bases and the J gene lost 6 bases, with 13 bases spanning the gap. The length of the CDR3 is 13 residues. The chain's CDR3 is CASSRQVSPEAFF. The CDR3 bases are TGTGCCAGCAGTAGACAGGTTTCCCCTGAAGCTTTCTTT.

The table lists this clone with many counts. The chain carries TRBV4-3 and TRBJ2-7; D possibly matches TRBD1 or TRBD2 (5 bases each). Germline CDR1 and CDR2: LGHNA and YSLEER. This CDR3 comprises 14 residues. With 1 base removed from V and 0 bases from J, the gap between germline ends came to 7 bases. The CDR3 nucleotides read TGCGCCAGCAGCCAAGGGGGACCCTCCTACGAGCAGTACTTC. It encodes CASSQGGPSYEQYF.

The V and J genes are TRBV29-1 and TRBJ2-7; a weak D match, TRBD1 (6 bases). In germline, CDR1 is SQVTM, CDR2 ANQGSEA. This CDR3 contains 11 residues. V lost 7 bases and J 4 bases, leaving 11 bases between the germline ends. DNA for the CDR3: TGCAGCGCCAAACAGGGATACGAGCAGTACTTC. This gives the protein CSAKQGYEQYF.

This chain connects TRBV5-4 to TRBJ2-7; 9 nucleotides match TRBD2. The V and J ends lost 0 bases and 0 bases, in that order; junction bases with no gene match: 1. Germline V lookup: CDR1 SGHNT, CDR2 YYREEE (reference sequence). This CDR3 has 15 amino acids. This CDR3 is CASSLASGASYEQYF. The CDR3 coding sequence is TGTGCCAGCAGCTTGGCTAGCGGGGCCTCCTACGAGCAGTACTTC.

V gene TRBV27 combines with J gene TRBJ1-5, with TRBD1 as a possible D gene (5 bases). Germline CDR1 MNHEY, CDR2 SMNVEV (reference sequence). V shed 5 bases and J shed 2 bases, with 13 bases lying between them. CDR3 length: 15 residues. CDR3 in DNA: TGTGCCAGCAGTGCATACCGGGACGGCAATCAGCCCCAGCATTTT. Encoded protein: CASSAYRDGNQPQHF.

The chain couples TRBV5-5 to TRBJ2-1; no definite D call. Per germline, CDR1 SGHKS and CDR2 YYEKEE (reference sequence). With 1 base removed from V and 8 bases from J, the gap between germline ends came to 10 bases. The length of the CDR3 is 13 residues. Here the CDR3 DNA reads TGTGCCAGCAGCTTGCTATTTCCGGATGAGCAGTTCTTC. This encodes CASSLLFPDEQFF. Drawing the rest from reference TRBV5-5 and TRBJ2-1, the complete variable domain is DAGVTQSPTHLIKTRGQQVTLRCSPISGHKSVSWYQQVLGQGPQFIFQYYEKEERGRGNFPDRFSARQFPNYSSELNVNALLLGDSALYLCASSLLFPDEQFFGPGTRLTVL.

The chain is built from TRBV10-3 and TRBJ2-5; 9 nucleotides agree with TRBD1. Germline lookup yields CDR1 ENHRY and CDR2 SYGVKD. There are 13 residues in the CDR3. The V and J ends lost 2 bases and 10 bases, in that order; junction bases with no gene match: 5. The CDR3 nucleotides are TGTGCCATCAGTGAGAGTGGGACAGGGATCCAGTACTTC. Amino acid sequence: CAISESGTGIQYF.

V gene TRBV6-5 combines with J gene TRBJ2-7; D is perhaps TRBD1 (6 bases). Germline values: CDR1 MNHEY, CDR2 SVGAGI. The CDR3 is 15 residues long. Trimming took 8 bases from V and 0 from J, leaving 17 bases between them. In nucleotides, the CDR3 is TGTGCCAGCCGCAAAGGACAGACAGCCTCCTACGAGCAGTACTTC. This codes for CASRKGQTASYEQYF.

This chain connects TRBV18 to TRBJ2-2; no firm D call. Trimming took off 3 bases at V and 0 bases at J, with 11 bases between the two ends. Germline loops: CDR1 KGHSH, CDR2 LQKENI. The CDR3 is 16 amino acids. CDR3 loop: CASSPGPTPNTGELFF. The CDR3 nucleotides read TGTGCCAGCTCACCGGGTCCAACCCCGAACACCGGGGAGCTGTTTTTT.